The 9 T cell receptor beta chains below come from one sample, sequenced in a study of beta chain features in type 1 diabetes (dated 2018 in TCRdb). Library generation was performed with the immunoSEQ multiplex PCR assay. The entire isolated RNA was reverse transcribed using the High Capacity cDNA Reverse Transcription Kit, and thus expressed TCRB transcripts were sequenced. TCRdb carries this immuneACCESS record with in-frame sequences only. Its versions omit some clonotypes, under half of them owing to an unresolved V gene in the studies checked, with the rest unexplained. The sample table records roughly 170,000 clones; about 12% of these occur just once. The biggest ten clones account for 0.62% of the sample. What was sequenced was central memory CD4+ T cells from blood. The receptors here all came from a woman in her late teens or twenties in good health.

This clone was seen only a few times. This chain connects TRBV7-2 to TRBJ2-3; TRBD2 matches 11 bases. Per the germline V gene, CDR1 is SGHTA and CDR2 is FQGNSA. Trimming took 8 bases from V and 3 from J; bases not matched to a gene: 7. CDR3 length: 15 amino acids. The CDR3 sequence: CASGRLAGLTDTQYF. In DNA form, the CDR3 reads TGTGCCAGCGGTAGACTAGCGGGATTGACAGATACGCAGTATTTT.

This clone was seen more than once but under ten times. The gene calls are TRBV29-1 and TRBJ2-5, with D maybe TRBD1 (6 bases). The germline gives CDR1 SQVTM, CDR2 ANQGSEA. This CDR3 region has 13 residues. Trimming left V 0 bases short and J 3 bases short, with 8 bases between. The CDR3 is CSVEDRGKETQYF. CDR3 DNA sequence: TGCAGCGTTGAAGACAGGGGAAAAGAGACCCAGTACTTC.

CDR3 nucleotide sequence: TGTGCCAGCAGTTTAACCGGGACAGGGTGGTTGACAGATACGCAGTATTTT. It yields the protein CASSLTGTGWLTDTQYF. The V gene is TRBV27, the J gene TRBJ2-3, with 9 bases fitting TRBD1. The CDR3 sequence is 17 residues long. The V gene end was trimmed by 2 bases and the J gene end by 3 bases; junction bases not matched to a gene: 9. CDR1 and CDR2 (germline): MNHEY, SMNVEV (reference sequence).

The CDR3 spells CASIPTGTDRDGYTF. DNA of the CDR3: TGTGCCAGTATTCCGACCGGGACAGATAGAGATGGCTACACCTTC. The chain uses TRBV28 and TRBJ1-2, with 7 nucleotides matching TRBD1. The ends lost 9 bases at V and 6 bases at J; junction bases unmatched: 16. The CDR3 contains 15 residues. Germline V CDR1 and CDR2: MDHEN, SYDVKM.

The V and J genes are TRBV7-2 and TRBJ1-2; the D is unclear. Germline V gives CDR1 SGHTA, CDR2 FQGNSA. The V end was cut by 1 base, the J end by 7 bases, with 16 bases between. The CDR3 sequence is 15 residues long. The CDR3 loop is CASSLGADKLAGYTF. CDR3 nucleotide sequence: TGTGCCAGCAGCTTAGGGGCAGACAAACTGGCTGGCTACACCTTC.

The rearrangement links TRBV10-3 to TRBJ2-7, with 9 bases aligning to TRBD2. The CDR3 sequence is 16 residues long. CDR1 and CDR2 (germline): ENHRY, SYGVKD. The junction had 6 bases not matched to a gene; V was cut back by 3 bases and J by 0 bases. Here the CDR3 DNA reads TGTGCCATCAGTGATACTAGCGGGCCGTCCTCCTACGAGCAGTACTTC. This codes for CAISDTSGPSSYEQYF.

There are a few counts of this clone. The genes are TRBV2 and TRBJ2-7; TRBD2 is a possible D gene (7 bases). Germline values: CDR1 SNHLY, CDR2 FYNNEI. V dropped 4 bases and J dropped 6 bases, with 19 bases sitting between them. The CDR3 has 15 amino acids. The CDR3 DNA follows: TGTGCCAGCAGTGGGTCTCGGGGGGCGTTGAGCGAGCAGTACTTC. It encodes CASSGSRGALSEQYF. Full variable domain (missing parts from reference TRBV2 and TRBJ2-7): EPEVTQTPSHQVTQMGQEVILRCVPISNHLYFYWYRQILGQKVEFLVSFYNNEISEKSEIFDDQFSVERPDGSNFTLKIRSTKLEDSAMYFCASSGSRGALSEQYFGPGTRLTVT.

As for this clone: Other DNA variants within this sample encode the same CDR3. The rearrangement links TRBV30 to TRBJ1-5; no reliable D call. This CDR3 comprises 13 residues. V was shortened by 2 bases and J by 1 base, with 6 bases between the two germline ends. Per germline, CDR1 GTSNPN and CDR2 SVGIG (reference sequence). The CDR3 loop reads CAWSLRSNQPQHF. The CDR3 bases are TGTGCCTGGAGTCTACGAAGCAATCAGCCCCAGCATTTT.

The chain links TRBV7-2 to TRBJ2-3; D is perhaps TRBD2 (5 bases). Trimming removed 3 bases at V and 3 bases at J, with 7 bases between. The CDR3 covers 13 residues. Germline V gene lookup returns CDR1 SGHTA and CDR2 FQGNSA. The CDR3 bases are TGTGCCAGCAGCTTCCCGGGAACAGATACGCAGTATTTT. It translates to CASSFPGTDTQYF. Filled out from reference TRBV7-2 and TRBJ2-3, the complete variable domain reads GAGVSQSPSNKVTEKGKDVELRCDPISGHTALYWYRQSLGQGLEFLIYFQGNSAPDKSGLPSDRFSAERTGGSVSTLTIQRTQQEDSAVYLCASSFPGTDTQYFGPGTRLTVL.